This T cell receptor beta chain was recorded in a study of OX40 agonist ivuxolimab in advanced cancers. As to this clone: Its antigen remains unidentified.

Study-wide results and limits: Relative to CD4+ cells, CD8+ T cells on average had more expanded clones. Both blood CD4+ and CD8+ T cells showed clonal growth by week 6 at 0.1 to 3.0 mg/kg.

This CDR3 is built from 13 residues. Unmatched junction bases numbered 7, after V lost 7 bases and J lost 1 base. Germline CDR1 reads SQVTM; CDR2 reads ANQGSEA. Sequenced by immunoSEQ multiplex PCR; TCRdb stores in-frame clones only, minus some. The sample has 55,000 to 80,000 clones; 84% are singletons. The sequences come from CD4+ or CD8+ T cells sorted from blood, collected in a trial of the OX40 agonist ivuxolimab. This clonotype was obtained from an adult with an advanced solid tumor such as melanoma, head and neck, liver or kidney cancer. The J gene is TRBJ2-7, the V gene TRBV29-1; the match to TRBD1 covers 7 bases. CDR3 region: CSARGTASYEQYF. The CDR3 coding sequence is TGCAGCGCCCGAGGGACAGCTTCCTACGAGCAGTACTTC.